A single sample is the source of the 22 T cell receptor beta chains below, sequenced in a study of blood T cells in healthy people across ages. It was with a sample-barcoded 5' primer and a J-beta primer mix that a second PCR of roughly 6 to 12 cycles was run. TCRdb processed the 5' RACE reads anew with MiXCR; each CDR3 protein has one entry. The sample consists of 1,300,000 or so distinct CDR3 sequences, around 55% of them appearing once. The sequenced sample was blood. These receptors were collected from a man aged 18 to 35 in good health.

The CDR3 bases are TGCAGCGTTGGACTAGCGGGGCCTCATGAGCAGTTCTTC. It yields the protein CSVGLAGPHEQFF. The gene calls are TRBV29-1 and TRBJ2-1, with 11 bases identical to TRBD2. This CDR3 comprises 13 residues. The J segment lost 8 bases and the V segment lost 4 bases, leaving 4 bases of the junction unmatched. The germline V gene encodes CDR1 SQVTM and CDR2 ANQGSEA.

J is TRBJ2-7 and V is TRBV7-9; D gene uncertain. There are 15 residues in the CDR3. V was clipped by 5 bases and J by 2 bases, with 16 bases between them. Germline V gene lookup returns CDR1 SEHNR and CDR2 FQNEAQ (reference sequence). DNA for the CDR3: TGTGCCAGCAGCCCTATAAATTCCCCACCCTACGAGCAGTACTTC. It specifies CASSPINSPPYEQYF. Looking up the rest from reference TRBV7-9 and TRBJ2-7 gives the full variable domain: DTGVSQNPRHKITKRGQNVTFRCDPISEHNRLYWYRQTLGQGPEFLTYFQNEAQLEKSRLLSDRFSAERPKGSFSTLEIQRTEQGDSAMYLCASSPINSPPYEQYFGPGTRLTVT.

This clonotype was observed a few times. The J gene is TRBJ2-3, the V gene TRBV12-3 or TRBV12-4, with 7 positions matching TRBD2. This CDR3 is 14 amino acids long. After removal of 4 bases from V and 2 bases from J, the junction contained 3 bases not matched to a gene. The CDR3: CASSSGTTTDTQYF. CDR3 sequence (DNA): TGTGCCAGCAGTTCCGGGACTACCACAGATACGCAGTATTTT.

This clonotype was counted only a few times. The chain joins TRBV27 to TRBJ2-7; no clear D gene. From germline, CDR1 is MNHEY and CDR2 SMNVEV (reference sequence). This CDR3 is built from 11 residues. V dropped 6 bases and J dropped 5 bases, with 8 bases sitting between them. The CDR3 DNA reads TGTGCCAGCAGCGATGAGGACGAGCAGTACTTC. This translates into CASSDEDEQYF.

This clonotype was found once. The V and J genes are TRBV20-1 and TRBJ2-7, with 7 nucleotides matching TRBD1. CDR3 length equals 14 residues. Germline V gene lookup returns CDR1 DFQATT and CDR2 SNEGSKA (reference sequence). V was clipped by 4 bases and J by 0 bases; unmatched bases: 6. CDR3 region: CSATPGQSSYEQYF. The CDR3, as DNA: TGCAGTGCTACCCCGGGACAGTCCTCCTACGAGCAGTACTTC.

The rearrangement links TRBV4-3 to TRBJ2-3; D is possibly TRBD2 (5 bases). Germline V gives CDR1 LGHNA, CDR2 YSLEER. The CDR3 runs to 14 residues. Trimming left V 0 bases short and J 8 bases short, with 12 bases between. The CDR3 loop reads CASSQDTRGGTQYF. CDR3 coding DNA: TGCGCCAGCAGCCAAGACACTAGAGGAGGTACGCAGTATTTT.

In this sample, this clonotype turned up a few times. The chain uses TRBV7-2 and TRBJ2-3, with 15 bases fitting TRBD2. CDR3 length: 15 amino acids. Trimming cost V 8 bases and J 3 bases; bases outside gene matches: 3. Looked up from germline, CDR1 is SGHTA and CDR2 is FQGNSA. The CDR3 is CASGLAGGITDTQYF. DNA for the CDR3: TGTGCCAGCGGACTAGCGGGGGGGATAACAGATACGCAGTATTTT.

This clonotype was detected a few times. The chain joins TRBV25-1 to TRBJ2-3; possible D gene TRBD2, 5 bases. The CDR3 consists of 12 residues. The germline CDR1 and CDR2 sequences are MGHDK and SYGVNS. V lost 8 bases, J lost 7 bases, and 13 bases lay in between. The CDR3 region is CASSERVNTQYF. The CDR3 DNA sequence: TGTGCCAGCTCTGAGAGGGTAAATACGCAGTATTTT.

The chain is built from TRBV27 and TRBJ1-2; a weak D match, TRBD1 (6 bases). Trimming took 3 bases from V and 4 from J, leaving 12 bases between them. The CDR3 is 14 residues long. Germline CDR1 reads MNHEY; CDR2 reads SMNVEV (reference sequence). CDR3 region: CASSFSGAVYGYTF. CDR3 in DNA: TGTGCCAGCAGTTTTTCAGGGGCAGTCTATGGCTACACCTTC.

The chain is built from TRBV4-1 and TRBJ2-4; 7 nucleotides line up with TRBD1. The DNA end is more similar to TRBJ2-7, so the J call may be wrong. The CDR3 has 14 amino acids. Per the germline V gene, CDR1 is MGHRA and CDR2 is YSYEKL. DNA of the CDR3: TGCGCCAGCAGAGGGACAGTCACCAACTACGAGCAGTACTTC. It encodes CASRGTVTNYEQYF.

This clonotype has a single count. Germline and junction disagree at one end, which may indicate a read error. The chain joins TRBV5-1 to TRBJ2-5; 7 nucleotides match TRBD2. The germline CDR1 and CDR2 sequences are SGHRS and YFSETQ. This CDR3 has 15 amino acids. The CDR3 DNA reads TGCGCCAGCAGCAAGAACCTAGCGGCCCAAGAGGCCCAGTACTTC. Translated: CASSKNLAAQEAQYF.

The DNA for the CDR3 is TGTGCCAGCTCACCACAAAGTGTTTCAGGGGCCAACGTCCTGACTTTC. Translating it yields CASSPQSVSGANVLTF. This chain links TRBV18 with TRBJ2-6; no definite D call. This CDR3 is built from 16 residues. The germline gives CDR1 KGHSH, CDR2 LQKENI. V was trimmed by 1 base and J by 4 bases, leaving 11 bases between them.

The CDR3 loop is CASSFKTGPYGYTF. In nucleotides, the CDR3 is TGTGCCAGCAGCTTTAAGACAGGCCCCTATGGCTACACCTTC. This chain connects TRBV4-2 to TRBJ1-2, with D possibly TRBD1 on 6 matching bases. Between the trimmed V and J ends, which lost 5 bases and 4 bases, there was a span of 14 bases. The CDR3 is made up of 14 amino acids. CDR1 is LGHNA, CDR2 YNFKEQ, per germline.

The chain is built from TRBV12-3 or TRBV12-4 and TRBJ2-7, with TRBD2 matching over 12 bases. V lost 5 bases to trimming and J lost 0 bases; unmatched junction nucleotides: 14. The CDR3 runs 19 residues. The CDR3 reads CASSPRGKLAGGNSYEQYF. The CDR3 DNA reads TGTGCCAGCAGTCCCAGAGGGAAACTAGCGGGGGGCAACTCCTACGAGCAGTACTTC.

V is TRBV9 and J is TRBJ2-1; D is uncertain. The CDR3 totals 15 residues. Trimming left V 0 bases short and J 6 bases short, with 13 bases between. CDR1 and CDR2 from the germline V gene are SGDLS and YYNGEE. Here the CDR3 DNA reads TGTGCCAGCAGCGTAGCGGGTAGAGGTGGCAATGAGCAGTTCTTC. Translated: CASSVAGRGGNEQFF.

The V call is TRBV12-3 or TRBV12-4, the J call TRBJ2-5; D ambiguous. The CDR3 is 15 amino acids. With 6 bases removed from V and 4 bases from J, the gap between germline ends came to 18 bases. The CDR3 loop is CASSIVGYGRETQYF. CDR3 coding DNA: TGTGCCAGCAGCATAGTAGGTTACGGTCGAGAGACCCAGTACTTC.

V usage is TRBV7-2 and J usage is TRBJ2-4; a possible D gene is TRBD2 (5 bases). Germline V lookup: CDR1 SGHTA, CDR2 FQGNSA. CDR3 length: 12 residues. V lost 5 bases and J lost 13, with 15 bases in between. CDR3 DNA sequence: TGTGCCAGCAGCCCGGCGATGGGAGAGCAGTACTTC. This gives the protein CASSPAMGEQYF.

J is TRBJ2-5 and V is TRBV5-5, with TRBD2 identical over 10 bases. J was trimmed by 4 bases and V by 0 bases; bases with no gene match: 6. Germline V lookup: CDR1 SGHKS, CDR2 YYEKEE (reference sequence). CDR3 length equals 16 residues. The CDR3: CASSLELAGRAETQYF. The CDR3 DNA reads as TGTGCCAGCAGCTTGGAACTAGCGGGACGGGCAGAGACCCAGTACTTC.

This chain connects TRBV12-3 or TRBV12-4 to TRBJ2-4; 10 positions agree with TRBD2. The J call may be in error: the DNA end matches TRBJ2-7 better. This CDR3 comprises 13 residues. This CDR3 is CASGAGGPLEQYF. In DNA form, the CDR3 reads TGTGCCAGCGGAGCGGGAGGGCCTCTCGAGCAGTACTTC.

The chain recombines TRBV14 with TRBJ2-5; no reliable D call. Germline CDR1 is SGHDN and CDR2 is FVKESK. With 4 bases removed from V and 5 bases from J, the gap between germline ends came to 14 bases. This CDR3 has 14 residues. CDR3 sequence reads: CASSLLQTGETQYF. The CDR3 nucleotides read TGTGCCAGCAGCCTACTTCAGACCGGCGAGACCCAGTACTTC.

The V call is TRBV20-1, the J call TRBJ2-7; D perhaps matches TRBD2 (6 bases). This CDR3 spans 14 amino acids. CDR1 and CDR2 from the germline V gene are DFQATT and SNEGSKA (reference sequence). Trimming stripped 4 bases from V and 0 bases from J, with 13 bases between. CDR3 protein: CSAMRDSYSYEQYF. The CDR3 DNA follows: TGCAGTGCTATGCGGGACTCCTACTCCTACGAGCAGTACTTC.

Only a few counts were recorded for this clonotype. V gene TRBV3-1 combines with J gene TRBJ2-5; D possibly uses TRBD1 or TRBD2 (5 bases each). Germline CDR1 is LGHDT and CDR2 is YNNKEL (reference sequence). The CDR3 is 17 residues long. V gave up 5 bases and J gave up 1 base, with 20 bases separating them. The CDR3 loop is CASSINIGGGGQETQYF. As DNA, the CDR3 is TGTGCCAGCAGCATTAACATTGGGGGTGGGGGCCAAGAGACCCAGTACTTC.